The 27 T cell receptor beta chains listed next were all sequenced from one sample in a study of T cell repertoires in cytomegalovirus infection. TCRdb passed the reads through MiXCR, listing each CDR3 protein once. Among under 600,000 distinct CDR3 sequences, about 15% were seen once, and the ten largest hold roughly 25%. What was sequenced was CD8+ T cells from PBMCs. All receptors come from a human donor in good health (CMV status not recorded). Some clones in this sample may be carry-over from other donors' samples.

The chain has TRBV7-3 and TRBJ2-1; D unclear. The length of the CDR3 is 13 residues. Germline assignment: CDR1 SGHTA and CDR2 FQGTGA. The V and J ends lost 2 bases and 15 bases respectively, with 17 bases between them. CDR3 loop: CASSLGYYNETFF. The CDR3 nucleotides are TGTGCCAGCAGCTTAGGGTACTACAATGAGACGTTCTTC.

J is TRBJ2-1 and V is TRBV5-6; D gene uncertain. Germline values: CDR1 SGHDT, CDR2 YYEEEE. Trimming stripped 5 bases from V and 2 bases from J, with 11 bases between. The CDR3 sequence is 14 residues long. CDR3 loop: CASRIYGPYNEQFF. The CDR3 DNA is TGTGCCAGCAGAATCTATGGGCCCTACAATGAGCAGTTCTTC.

This clonotype was seen ten or more times. The chain is built from TRBV7-9 and TRBJ2-1; 10 bases agree with TRBD1. This CDR3 comprises 18 residues. The trim removed 5 bases at V and 4 bases at J, leaving 14 bases unmatched. From germline, CDR1 is SEHNR and CDR2 FQNEAQ (reference sequence). CDR3 sequence (DNA): TGTGCCAGCAGCCCCGTAGCCACACGGGACAGGGGTTACAATGAGCAGTTCTTC. Protein sequence: CASSPVATRDRGYNEQFF.

This clonotype was recorded many times. V is TRBV12-3 or TRBV12-4 and J is TRBJ2-5; D is undetermined. With 8 bases removed from V and 5 bases from J, the gap between germline ends came to 15 bases. This CDR3 contains 13 residues. The DNA of the CDR3 is TGTGCCAGCGGTCTTAGTGAATACGAGACCCAGTACTTC. Encoded protein: CASGLSEYETQYF.

This clonotype was seen more than once but under ten times. The rearrangement links TRBV28 to TRBJ1-5; 7 bases map to TRBD1. The CDR3 is 14 residues long. V shed 6 bases and J 3 bases; nucleotides not matched to a gene: 5. Germline CDR1 reads MDHEN; CDR2 reads SYDVKM. This CDR3 is CASRATGYNQPQHF. The CDR3 bases are TGTGCCAGCAGGGCGACAGGGTACAATCAGCCCCAGCATTTT.

In this sample, this clonotype turned up a few times. The rearrangement links TRBV4-2 to TRBJ2-2, with a weak D call TRBD1 (6 bases). The CDR3 runs to 15 residues. V shed 1 base and J shed 4 bases, with 10 bases lying between them. CDR1 is LGHNA and CDR2 is YNFKEQ in the germline V gene. The CDR3 sequence is CASSQARGGTGELFF. DNA for the CDR3: TGTGCCAGCAGCCAAGCCAGGGGCGGCACCGGGGAGCTGTTTTTT.

This clonotype was counted a few times. The chain recombines TRBV2 with TRBJ2-7; maybe TRBD2 (6 bases). Germline values: CDR1 SNHLY, CDR2 FYNNEI. The ends were cut back, 4 bases at V and 4 bases at J, with 17 bases in the middle. This CDR3 has 15 residues. This CDR3 reads CASSALAGEWYEQYF. The CDR3, as DNA: TGTGCCAGCAGTGCACTAGCTGGGGAGTGGTACGAGCAGTACTTC.

This clonotype was seen many times. The chain is built from TRBV10-2 and TRBJ1-1, with TRBD1 identical over 9 bases. V lost 5 bases and J lost 4; bases outside the gene matches: 8. Germline loops: CDR1 WSHSY, CDR2 SAAADI. CDR3 size: 15 residues. The CDR3 region is CASSMTGGYSTEAFF. CDR3 nucleotides: TGCGCCAGCAGTATGACAGGGGGTTACTCCACTGAAGCTTTCTTT.

This clonotype has at least ten counts. The genes are TRBV28 and TRBJ1-4; D may be TRBD1 (5 bases). This CDR3 is built from 16 residues. Germline V gene lookup returns CDR1 MDHEN and CDR2 SYDVKM. V dropped 4 bases and J dropped 3 bases, with 15 bases sitting between them. The CDR3 DNA reads TGTGCCAGCAGTTACATGGGGCGGGGTTCTAATGAAAAACTGTTTTTT. Its protein product is CASSYMGRGSNEKLFF. Combining the CDR3 with reference TRBV28 and TRBJ1-4 gives the whole variable domain DVKVTQSSRYLVKRTGEKVFLECVQDMDHENMFWYRQDPGLGLRLIYFSYDVKMKEKGDIPEGYSVSREKKERFSLILESASTNQTSMYLCASSYMGRGSNEKLFFGSGTQLSVL.

J is TRBJ2-6 and V is TRBV14; TRBD1 aligns across 7 bases. V lost 1 base and J lost 0; bases outside the gene matches: 3. The CDR3 extends over 17 amino acids. Germline CDR1 and CDR2: SGHDN and FVKESK. CDR3 loop: CASSQVRQGSGANVLTF. The CDR3 DNA follows: TGTGCCAGCAGCCAAGTGAGACAGGGCTCTGGGGCCAACGTCCTGACTTTC.

This clonotype was counted ten times or more. V is TRBV7-9 and J is TRBJ2-1; 7 bases line up with TRBD1. V gave up 5 bases and J gave up 12 bases; unmatched junction bases: 16. This CDR3 is built from 15 residues. Germline CDR1 reads SEHNR; CDR2 reads FQNEAQ (reference sequence). The CDR3 DNA sequence: TGTGCCAGCAGCGCCGACAGGGTTGAAAACAGATGGCAGTTCTTC. This sequence encodes CASSADRVENRWQFF.

This clonotype was seen repeatedly, ten times or more. CDR3 in amino acids: CASSEVRTFAYEQYF. The CDR3 bases are TGTGCCAGCAGTGAAGTAAGGACATTCGCCTACGAGCAGTACTTC. The J gene is TRBJ2-7, the V gene TRBV6-1; D might be TRBD1 (5 bases). With 1 base removed from V and 2 bases from J, the gap between germline ends came to 12 bases. The germline CDR1 and CDR2 sequences are MNHNS and SASEGT. CDR3 size: 15 residues.

This clonotype was seen at least ten times. The chain employs TRBV7-9 and TRBJ2-1; D uncertain. The germline CDR1 and CDR2 sequences are SEHNR and FQNEAQ (reference sequence). The V end lost 1 base, the J end lost 8 bases, and 12 bases lay between the germline ends. CDR3 length: 14 residues. The CDR3 DNA reads as TGTGCCAGCAGCTTAGTAGGGATAGTGGATGAGCAGTTCTTC. Translation: CASSLVGIVDEQFF.

This clonotype was seen ten or more times. The V gene is TRBV7-8, the J gene TRBJ1-5, with TRBD1 as a possible D gene (6 bases). CDR3 size: 15 residues. Germline V gives CDR1 SGHVS, CDR2 FQNEAQ. The V end lost 5 bases, the J end lost 1 base, and 12 bases lay between the germline ends. The CDR3 region is CASSQTGQSNQPQHF. DNA for the CDR3: TGTGCCAGCAGCCAAACCGGACAGAGCAATCAGCCCCAGCATTTT.

This clonotype was found many times. The rearrangement joins TRBV28 to TRBJ2-7; D may be TRBD1 (6 bases). Deletions cut 8 bases from V and 2 bases from J, with 16 bases between. This CDR3 region has 14 residues. The V gene's germline CDR1 is MDHEN and CDR2 SYDVKM. This CDR3 is CASHPTGDTYEQYF. Here the CDR3 DNA reads TGTGCCAGCCACCCGACAGGAGATACCTACGAGCAGTACTTC.

This clonotype has ten or more counts. The rearrangement joins TRBV4-2 to TRBJ2-7; 8 nucleotides align to TRBD1. This CDR3 has 16 residues. Germline V gives CDR1 LGHNA, CDR2 YNFKEQ. J was trimmed by 3 bases and V by 0 bases; bases with no gene match: 7. The CDR3 loop reads CASSQETGTGGYEQYF. The CDR3 DNA sequence: TGTGCCAGCAGCCAAGAAACCGGGACAGGTGGCTACGAGCAGTACTTC.

There are many counts of this clonotype. This chain links TRBV6-5 with TRBJ1-2, with 10 bases fitting TRBD1. V was pared by 2 bases and J by 5 bases, with 5 bases of the junction left unmatched. In germline, CDR1 is MNHEY, CDR2 SVGAGI. The CDR3 has 15 amino acids. DNA of the CDR3: TGTGCCAGCAGTTACCCTCGGACAGGGGGTTATGGCTACACCTTC. Amino acid sequence: CASSYPRTGGYGYTF.

Many counts were recorded for this clonotype. This chain uses TRBV27 with TRBJ2-5; D is tentatively TRBD1 or TRBD2 (5 bases each). The CDR3 is 15 residues long. The V gene's germline CDR1 is MNHEY and CDR2 SMNVEV (reference sequence). Deletions cut 5 bases from V and 2 bases from J, with 15 bases between. The CDR3 DNA reads as TGTGCCAGCAGTCCTCGGGACGGCAGACAAGAGACCCAGTACTTC. It is translated as CASSPRDGRQETQYF.

This clonotype has a count of ten or more. This chain connects TRBV12-3 or TRBV12-4 to TRBJ2-3; D unresolved. Between the trimmed V and J ends, which lost 3 bases and 1 base, there was a span of 14 bases. This CDR3 has 16 amino acids. The CDR3 loop is CASSFPAPWRTDTQYF. CDR3 sequence (DNA): TGTGCCAGCAGTTTTCCTGCTCCCTGGCGCACAGATACGCAGTATTTT.

This clonotype was seen only a few times. V gene TRBV20-1 combines with J gene TRBJ2-7; 9 nucleotides agree with TRBD2. The CDR3 runs to 14 residues. V shed 6 bases, J shed 4 bases, and the junction held 10 bases outside the gene matches. Germline CDR1 and CDR2: DFQATT and SNEGSKA (reference sequence). Here the CDR3 DNA reads TGCAGTGCCTCGGGTAGCGGGAGCCGTTACGAGCAGTACTTC. This sequence encodes CSASGSGSRYEQYF.

The rearrangement links TRBV4-1 to TRBJ2-1; D unclear. Trimming left V 3 bases short and J 8 bases short, with 17 bases between. The germline CDR1 and CDR2 sequences are MGHRA and YSYEKL. The CDR3 is made up of 15 amino acids. The CDR3 bases are TGCGCCAGCAGCCATTTTGACATTTATGGGGATGAGCAGTTCTTC. Translating it yields CASSHFDIYGDEQFF.

In its sample, this clonotype was seen many times. The rearrangement links TRBV7-3 to TRBJ1-1, with 9 nucleotides matching TRBD1. J was trimmed by 4 bases and V by 5 bases; bases with no gene match: 2. Looked up from germline, CDR1 is SGHTA and CDR2 is FQGTGA. CDR3 size: 13 residues. The CDR3 loop is CASSMDRGTEAFF. CDR3 nucleotides: TGTGCCAGCAGCATGGACAGGGGCACTGAAGCTTTCTTT. Based on the CDR3 plus reference TRBV7-3 and TRBJ1-1, the full variable domain is GAGVSQTPSNKVTEKGKYVELRCDPISGHTALYWYRQSLGQGPEFLIYFQGTGAADDSGLPNDRFFAVRPEGSVSTLKIQRTERGDSAVYLCASSMDRGTEAFFGQGTRLTVV.

In regard to this clonotype: This may be a read error, as it is one base from a much larger clone. The V and J genes are TRBV12-3 or TRBV12-4 and TRBJ2-2, with a possible D match to TRBD2 (5 bases). The length of the CDR3 is 12 residues. CDR3 sequence (DNA): TGTGCCAGCGGGCCAGGCCCCGGGGTGCTGTTTTTT. As protein: CASGPGPGVLFF.

There are many counts of this clonotype. This sequence joins TRBV11-2 and TRBJ1-4; D unclear. This CDR3 has 13 residues. The V and J ends lost 7 bases and 4 bases respectively, with 10 bases between them. CDR1 SGHAT and CDR2 FQNNGV come from the germline V gene. Here the CDR3 DNA reads TGTGCCAGCAACGGAGGGTTTAATGAAAAACTGTTTTTT. Translation: CASNGGFNEKLFF. Together with reference TRBV11-2 and TRBJ1-4, the CDR3 gives the full variable domain: EAGVAQSPRYKIIEKRQSVAFWCNPISGHATLYWYQQILGQGPKLLIQFQNNGVVDDSQLPKDRFSAERLKGVDSTLKIQPAKLEDSAVYLCASNGGFNEKLFFGSGTQLSVL.

The CDR3 is CASSYSTGFTEAFF. CDR3 DNA sequence: TGTGCCAGCAGTTACTCGACAGGGTTTACTGAAGCTTTCTTT. This chain uses TRBV27 with TRBJ1-1, with TRBD1 matching 7 bases. This CDR3 spans 14 amino acids. The germline V gene has CDR1 MNHEY and CDR2 SMNVEV (reference sequence). V lost 4 bases and J lost 5; bases outside the gene matches: 7.

V gene TRBV4-1 combines with J gene TRBJ2-7, with a tentative D call TRBD2 (5 bases). Germline-derived CDR1 and CDR2 are MGHRA and YSYEKL. The CDR3 consists of 14 residues. Trimming took 1 base from V and 2 from J, leaving 9 bases between them. The CDR3 nucleotides are TGCGCCAGCAGCCAAGGGTCAGCGGCCTACGAGCAGTACTTC. Translated: CASSQGSAAYEQYF.

This clonotype has ten or more counts. The chain couples TRBV7-2 to TRBJ2-3, with D hard to call. V lost 1 base, J lost 5 bases, and 13 bases lay in between. Germline V gene data show CDR1 as SGHTA and CDR2 as FQGNSA. The CDR3 has 15 residues. CDR3 nucleotide sequence: TGTGCCAGCAGCTTAGGGTCGCTATGGAAAGATACGCAGTATTTT. Translating gives CASSLGSLWKDTQYF.